This T cell receptor (beta chain) was profiled in a study of somatic mutations in cytotoxic T cells in rheumatoid arthritis. Data came from immunoSEQ multiplex PCR; TCRdb stores just in-frame clones and leaves some out. Of 12,000 or so clones in the sample, less than 85% were seen once. This clone was counted a single time. The antigen is not known. V dropped 5 bases and J dropped 3; count of bases not matched to a gene: 6. The CDR3 is 15 residues long. The germline V gene has CDR1 SGHTA and CDR2 FQGNSA. Positive magnetic bead selection was used to isolate CD4+ and CD8+ cells; purity was checked by flow cytometry. Study-wide points: Patients with a largest CD8+ clone exceeding 20% of CD8+ cells numbered 8 of 65. CD8+ T-cell clonality showed no significant difference between rheumatoid arthritis patients and age-matched healthy controls.

V and J are TRBV7-2 and TRBJ2-3, with 9 bases lining up with TRBD2. This TCR was sampled from a middle-aged woman in good health. Sequencing input: CD8+ T cells sorted from blood. The DNA of the CDR3 is TGTGCCAGCAGCCTGACTAGCGGAGAAACAGATACGCAGTATTTT. Residues: CASSLTSGETDTQYF.